Following are 21 T cell receptor beta chains from one sample sequenced in a study of shared clonotypes between healthy human individuals. Profiled with immunoSEQ multiplex PCR; TCRdb holds only in-frame clones, not every one. The sample has around 1,000,000 clones, 70% to 80% seen once. The source material was memory CD4+ T cells from PBMCs. Subset reported: CD45RA-negative fraction. The receptors come from a young man in good health. Some clones in this sample may be carry-over from other donors' samples.

The chain is built from TRBV29-1 and TRBJ2-5; no definite D call. Germline V CDR1 and CDR2: SQVTM, ANQGSEA. The CDR3 sequence is 13 residues long. V lost 6 bases and J 6 bases, leaving 17 bases between the germline ends. As DNA, the CDR3 is TGCAGCGTCGGTTTGGAACCAACGAAGACCCAGTACTTC. Amino acid sequence: CSVGLEPTKTQYF.

The chain is built from TRBV10-3 and TRBJ2-5; 8 bases match TRBD2. Germline V gene lookup returns CDR1 ENHRY and CDR2 SYGVKD. The CDR3 extends over 13 amino acids. J lost 4 bases, V lost 10 bases, and 8 bases had no gene match. In nucleotides, the CDR3 is TGTGCCACGTACGGGGGGGAAGGAGAGACCCAGTACTTC. It yields the protein CATYGGEGETQYF.

The V and J genes are TRBV6-5 and TRBJ2-7; TRBD1 matches 8 bases. Germline V gene lookup returns CDR1 MNHEY and CDR2 SVGAGI. The V and J ends lost 0 bases and 4 bases, in that order; junction bases with no gene match: 5. This CDR3 is 15 amino acids long. The CDR3 is CASSYSGTGEYEQYF. The CDR3 coding sequence is TGTGCCAGCAGTTACTCGGGGACAGGAGAGTACGAGCAGTACTTC.

The chain combines TRBV7-8 with TRBJ2-5, with 7 bases matching TRBD2. The end of the DNA aligns better with TRBJ2-7, so the J call may be wrong. Germline V gene sequence: CDR1 SGHVS, CDR2 FQNEAQ. This CDR3 has 15 residues. CDR3 bases: TGTGCCAGCAGCTTTGGGGCTAGCGGCTCCTACGAGCAGTACTTC. Its protein is CASSFGASGSYEQYF.

This chain joins TRBV30 and TRBJ2-2, with 8 nucleotides matching TRBD1. The CDR3 length is 13 residues. CDR1 and CDR2 from the germline V gene are GTSNPN and SVGIG (reference sequence). The CDR3 DNA reads TGTGCTCGGACAGGGTTATTCCACGGGGAGCTGTTTTTT. This encodes CARTGLFHGELFF. Supplemented by reference TRBV30 and TRBJ2-2, the full variable domain reads SQTIHQWPATLVQPVGSPLSLECTVEGTSNPNLYWYRQAAGRGLQLLFYSVGIGQISSEVPQNLSASRPQDRQFILSSKKLLLSDSGFYLCARTGLFHGELFFGEGSRLTVL.

V is TRBV28 and J is TRBJ1-2; D call uncertain. CDR1 is MDHEN and CDR2 is SYDVKM in the germline V gene. The CDR3 consists of 15 residues. The V end lost 7 bases, the J end lost 1 base, and 16 bases lay between the germline ends. CDR3 nucleotide sequence: TGTGCCAGCATCCCCCCCGACACTTATAACTATGGCTACACCTTC. It encodes CASIPPDTYNYGYTF.

This clone was seen a single time. CDR3 bases: TGTGCCAGCAGCTTAAACACGGACTATGGCTACACCTTC. It encodes CASSLNTDYGYTF. This rearrangement joins TRBV7-2 to TRBJ1-2, with no clear D. V was clipped by 2 bases and J by 3 bases, with 7 bases between them. Looked up from germline, CDR1 is SGHTA and CDR2 is FQGNSA. This CDR3 has 13 residues.

Regarding this clone: This may come from a read error, since a much larger clone is one base off. The chain carries TRBV7-8 and TRBJ2-5; 8 bases are a match to TRBD1. Germline assignment: CDR1 SGHVS and CDR2 FQNEAQ. The CDR3 covers 13 residues. This chain's CDR3 is CASSFGQGETQHF. The CDR3 region has the DNA TGTGCCAGCAGCTTCGGACAGGGAGAGACCCAGCACTTC.

V is TRBV28 and J is TRBJ1-2; D is perhaps TRBD1 (6 bases). The CDR3 spans 14 residues. Trimming pared 5 bases from V and 8 bases from J, leaving 18 bases between. From germline, CDR1 is MDHEN and CDR2 SYDVKM. This chain's CDR3 is CASSDPGAFKGYTF. In nucleotides, the CDR3 is TGTGCCAGCAGTGACCCGGGGGCGTTTAAAGGCTACACCTTC.

For this clone: Additional DNA sequences in this sample encode the identical CDR3. This chain links TRBV28 with TRBJ1-5, with 10 bases identical to TRBD1. CDR3 length: 16 amino acids. Germline V gene data show CDR1 as MDHEN and CDR2 as SYDVKM. V shed 5 bases, J shed 4 bases, and the junction held 8 bases outside the gene matches. Written as DNA, the CDR3 is TGTGCCAGCAGTCTGGGGGACAGGGGTAGGAATCAGCCCCAGCATTTT. It translates to CASSLGDRGRNQPQHF.

The table lists this clone with many counts. The chain employs TRBV28 and TRBJ1-3; D call uncertain. Germline CDR1 is MDHEN and CDR2 is SYDVKM. Trimming took 8 bases from V and 0 from J, leaving 11 bases between them. CDR3 length: 14 residues. The CDR3 region is CASLDPGSGNTIYF. DNA of the CDR3: TGTGCCAGCTTGGACCCCGGCTCTGGAAACACCATATATTTT.

The V gene is TRBV19, the J gene TRBJ2-3; 12 bases line up with TRBD1. V was clipped by 7 bases and J by 4 bases; unmatched bases: 9. The CDR3 is made up of 16 amino acids. Germline V gene lookup returns CDR1 LNHDA and CDR2 SQIVND (reference sequence). Here the CDR3 DNA reads TGTGCCAGTACCCCGTTCGGGACAGGGGGCGCAGATACGCAGTATTTT. This gives the protein CASTPFGTGGADTQYF. The full variable domain, in which reference TRBV19 and TRBJ2-3 provide the parts outside the CDR3, is DGGITQSPKYLFRKEGQNVTLSCEQNLNHDAMYWYRQDPGQGLRLIYYSQIVNDFQKGDIAEGYSVSREKKESFPLTVTSAQKNPTAFYLCASTPFGTGGADTQYFGPGTRLTVL.

In DNA, the CDR3 is TGTGCCAGCAGCTTGGTTCTAGCGGGGCTCTACAATGAGCAGTTCTTC. It encodes CASSLVLAGLYNEQFF. The J gene is TRBJ2-1, the V gene TRBV5-8, with 9 bases matching TRBD2. The CDR3 totals 16 residues. Trimming removed 0 bases from V and 3 bases from J; junction bases left unmatched: 4. The germline V gene encodes CDR1 SGHTS and CDR2 YDEGEE.

The V call is TRBV5-1, the J call TRBJ2-7; TRBD1 might be the D (6 bases). The germline V gene encodes CDR1 SGHRS and CDR2 YFSETQ. Trimming cost V 0 bases and J 2 bases, with 15 bases left between them. There are 16 residues in the CDR3. The CDR3 reads CASSLGGPADPYEQYF. CDR3 sequence (DNA): TGCGCCAGCAGCTTGGGGGGGCCGGCGGACCCCTACGAGCAGTACTTC.

The chain uses TRBV5-1 and TRBJ2-1, with D possibly being TRBD2 (6 bases). The CDR3 runs 17 residues. V lost 0 bases to trimming and J lost 4 bases, with 17 bases between them. Germline lookup yields CDR1 SGHRS and CDR2 YFSETQ. DNA for the CDR3: TGCGCCAGCAGCTTGGGGCGCGGGGCCGGGGCTTACAATGAGCAGTTCTTC. Translated: CASSLGRGAGAYNEQFF.

The rearrangement uses TRBV10-3 and TRBJ1-1; D gene unclear. V was clipped by 3 bases and J by 0 bases, with 17 bases between them. This CDR3 has 17 amino acids. Germline loops: CDR1 ENHRY, CDR2 SYGVKD. CDR3 in DNA: TGTGCCATCAGTGACTTACAGACGGCTCTTATGAACACTGAAGCTTTCTTT. This encodes CAISDLQTALMNTEAFF.

The gene calls are TRBV28 and TRBJ1-4, with D unresolved. The CDR3 is 16 amino acids. V was clipped by 1 base and J by 5 bases, with 14 bases between them. Germline V gives CDR1 MDHEN, CDR2 SYDVKM. The CDR3 sequence: CASSLFRRAWNEKLFF. CDR3 nucleotides: TGTGCCAGCAGTTTATTTCGGAGGGCATGGAATGAAAAACTGTTTTTT.

As DNA, the CDR3 is TGTGCCAGCAGCGTTGCGGGACCAGCATACGAGCAGTACTTC. It translates to CASSVAGPAYEQYF. The chain combines TRBV5-4 with TRBJ2-7; a possible D gene is TRBD2 (6 bases). The CDR3 contains 14 residues. CDR1 and CDR2 from the germline V gene are SGHNT and YYREEE (reference sequence). V dropped 4 bases and J dropped 4 bases, with 15 bases sitting between them.

The V gene is TRBV2, the J gene TRBJ2-1, with D uncertain. V lost 2 bases and J lost 4, with 9 bases in between. The CDR3 has 14 amino acids. Germline V gene lookup returns CDR1 SNHLY and CDR2 FYNNEI. CDR3 region: CASSERQSYNEQFF. CDR3 sequence (DNA): TGTGCCAGCAGTGAAAGGCAGAGTTACAATGAGCAGTTCTTC.

This clone came up many times. The chain couples TRBV5-1 to TRBJ2-7, with 16 positions matching TRBD2. Germline loops: CDR1 SGHRS, CDR2 YFSETQ. This CDR3 spans 16 amino acids. V shed 4 bases and J 4 bases; nucleotides not matched to a gene: 5. The chain's CDR3 is CASSGGLAGGLYEQYF. CDR3 sequence (DNA): TGCGCCAGCAGCGGGGGACTAGCGGGAGGGCTATACGAGCAGTACTTC.

The rearrangement joins TRBV10-3 to TRBJ2-7, with 7 bases that match TRBD1. This CDR3 region has 14 residues. Trimming took 7 bases from V and 1 from J; bases not matched to a gene: 7. Germline V gene data show CDR1 as ENHRY and CDR2 as SYGVKD. The CDR3 loop is CAIKRDRASYEQYF. The CDR3 nucleotides read TGTGCCATCAAAAGAGACAGGGCATCCTACGAGCAGTACTTC.